This T cell receptor beta chain appears in the sequencing data of a study of response to subunit inactivated influenza vaccine. General study results and limits: Authors suggested each seasonal flu vaccination may recruit only limited numbers of new T cells.

CDR3 length: 15 residues. Between the trimmed V and J ends, which lost 4 bases and 4 bases, there was a span of 17 bases. Germline V gives CDR1 SGHTA, CDR2 FQGNSA. A word on this clonotype: Its target is not known.

TCRdb reanalysed the RT-PCR reads using MiXCR and keeps one entry per CDR3 protein. The data show under 500,000 distinct CDR3 sequences, 9.5% to 13% seen once. The sample was PBMCs from blood, taken more than 35 days after vaccination. The chain has TRBV7-2 and TRBJ2-7; tentatively, D is TRBD1 (6 bases). This clonotype was sampled from a man aged 50 or older who received an inactivated influenza vaccine. The CDR3 DNA sequence: TGTGCCAGCAGCTCCCCGCCTACAGGGAAGTACGAGCAGTACTTC. Its translation is CASSSPPTGKYEQYF.